This T cell receptor (beta chain) came from a study of cytomegalovirus exposure and HLA in healthy donors. PCR was performed using 60 Vbeta and 13 Jbeta primers. The protocol was immunoSEQ multiplex PCR, while the TCRdb copy is restricted to in-frame clones and leaves out a portion. The sample lists 75,000 to 95,000 clones; roughly 80% were seen once. Germline CDR1 reads SGDLS; CDR2 reads YYNGEE. Trimming cost V 4 bases and J 7 bases, with 15 bases left between them. The CDR3 consists of 15 residues. Sequencing input: PBMCs. This rearrangement joins TRBV9 to TRBJ1-6; maybe TRBD1 (6 bases). The TCR originated in a middle-aged man in good health and CMV-seronegative. The CDR3 region is CASSPGGARNSPLHF. The CDR3 DNA reads as TGTGCCAGCAGCCCGGGGGGGGCGCGGAATTCACCCCTCCACTTT.